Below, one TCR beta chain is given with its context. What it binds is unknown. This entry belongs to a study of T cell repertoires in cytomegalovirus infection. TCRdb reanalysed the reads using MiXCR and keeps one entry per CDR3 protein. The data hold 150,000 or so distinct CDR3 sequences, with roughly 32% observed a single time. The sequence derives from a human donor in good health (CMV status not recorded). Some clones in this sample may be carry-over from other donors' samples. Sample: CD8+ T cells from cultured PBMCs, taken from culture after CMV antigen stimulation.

The CDR3 protein is CASKWSTGKDGYTF. CDR3 sequence (DNA): TGTGCCAGCAAATGGTCTACGGGTAAAGATGGCTACACCTTC. The chain employs TRBV27 and TRBJ1-2; no reliable D call. V lost 7 bases, J lost 6 bases, and 18 bases lay in between. Per germline, CDR1 MNHEY and CDR2 SMNVEV (reference sequence). The CDR3 extends over 14 amino acids.